This record looks at one T cell receptor (beta chain) sequence and its context. This sample was included in a study of blood T cell repertoires in COVID-19. Study at large: Acute and convalescent COVID-19 samples came from the United States, Italy and Spain. The analysed material was cDNA or gDNA that came from T cells, B-cell-depleted T cells, or PBMCs.

Data came from immunoSEQ multiplex PCR; TCRdb stores just in-frame clones and leaves some out. Counted here are over 200,000 clones, roughly 80% occurring once; the ten biggest clones make up under 10%. The CDR3 is made up of 15 amino acids. The germline V gene has CDR1 SQVTM and CDR2 ANQGSEA. Trimming stripped 1 base from V and 0 bases from J, with 13 bases between. Seattle researchers signed up patients amid active infection and tracked them longitudinally. The genes are TRBV29-1 and TRBJ2-7; possible D gene TRBD1, 6 bases. This TCR was recovered from a woman at least 80 years old with COVID-19, enrolled during active disease. The source material was peripheral blood. The CDR3 nucleotides are TGCAGCGTTGAAGCTGGGGGACATATCTCCTACGAGCAGTACTTC. Its translation is CSVEAGGHISYEQYF.